The clone carrying this T cell receptor beta chain was counted only a few times. The target antigen is unknown. The data stem from a study of beta chain features in type 1 diabetes. Study summary: Healthy donors resembled patients in age, gender and cell yields.

Reverse transcribing all isolated RNA meant expressed TCRB transcripts were sequenced. Clones were read by immunoSEQ multiplex PCR, and TCRdb kept only the in-frame ones, dropping some. The sample shows hundreds of thousands of clones, less than 20% of them seen only once. Cell sorting via CD45RO/CCR7/CD25/CD127/CD95/CD27 was performed to obtain CD4+ naive, central memory, regulatory and stem cell-like memory cells. The CDR3 covers 16 residues. Study findings and constraints: In type 1 diabetes patients, VDJ junctions had fewer insertions; deletions at these junctions were more frequent. TCRB repertoires of naive, central memory and Treg cells appeared more similar among patients than among healthy donors.

The chain is built from TRBV21-1 and TRBJ1-3. TRBV21-1 is listed as a pseudogene. The source of this sequence is a man aged 18 to 29 in good health. Specimen: naive CD4+ T cells from blood. The CDR3 is CASRKGAGTSGNTIYF. CDR3 DNA: TGTGCCAGCAGAAAAGGGGCAGGGACCTCCGGAAACACCATATATTTT.